The clone carrying this TCR beta chain appeared a few times. RNA transcripts yielded amplified TCR beta CDR3 regions. An initial RT-PCR round employing HTBI primers preceded a second-round multiplex PCR. TCRdb itself ran the multiplex PCR reads through MiXCR, one entry per CDR3 protein. Of almost 750,000 distinct CDR3 sequences in the sample, approximately 40% were seen once. The data are from a study of Graves' ophthalmopathy and Graves' hyperthyroidism. V was clipped by 6 bases and J by 9 bases, with 23 bases between them. Germline values: CDR1 MNHEY, CDR2 SVGEGT. The CDR3 is made up of 15 amino acids. Donors with ophthalmopathy: moderate-to-severe activity, CAS ≥3, NOSPECS ≥4, duration under 3 months.

The sequenced sample was peripheral blood. The origin of this receptor is an adult man with Graves' ophthalmopathy. The chain employs TRBV6-2 or TRBV6-3 and TRBJ2-5, with D unclear. The CDR3 nucleotides are TGTGCCAGCAGCACTCTTTCGGCCGGAGCCGGGTCCCAGTACTTC. Its protein product is CASSTLSAGAGSQYF.